This TCR beta chain was identified in a study of cytomegalovirus exposure and HLA in healthy donors. General study results and limits: In an earlier analysis, most TCR beta V segments were productive about 87% or about 30% of the time. The number of N-insertions in an Asian-associated ancestry cluster was reportedly below the 666-donor mean in a later analysis. Later on, an analysis tied under 20,000 TCR beta sequences to HLA alleles at 0.05 false discovery rate.

Germline V gives CDR1 LGHNA, CDR2 YSLEER. This CDR3 comprises 15 residues. V was clipped by 1 base and J by 2 bases, with 10 bases between them. As for this clone: The antigen is undetermined.

PCR amplification relied on 60 Vbeta primers (plus 13 Jbeta primers). Profiling relied on immunoSEQ multiplex PCR, and the TCRdb table lists in-frame clones only, not all of them. The table has about 180,000 clones, roughly 75% seen once. The gene calls are TRBV4-3 and TRBJ2-3; possible D gene TRBD1, 5 bases. Sequenced sample: PBMCs. This clonotype was sampled from a man aged 35-49 years in good health and CMV-seronegative. CDR3 sequence (DNA): TGCGCCAGCAGCCAAGGACAGCCACTCACAGATACGCAGTATTTT. Translated, it gives CASSQGQPLTDTQYF.